What follows describes a single TCR beta chain. The record originates from a study of Graves' ophthalmopathy and Graves' hyperthyroidism. Study in general: Researchers classed hyperthyroidism as stable given no ophthalmopathy within 18 months of follow-up.

RNA transcripts yielded amplified TCR beta CDR3 regions. In the first round, RT-PCR was carried out with HTBI primers, and a multiplex PCR formed the second round. In TCRdb, the multiplex PCR reads were re-called with MiXCR into one record per CDR3 protein. The sample lists a few hundred thousand distinct CDR3 sequences, about 40% occurring once. This receptor was identified in an adult man with Graves' hyperthyroidism. Sequences were obtained from peripheral blood or thyroid tissue (not recorded which).

The CDR3 region is CASSLVQGTGEQYF. The CDR3 DNA reads as TGTGCCAGCAGCTTGGTTCAGGGAACCGGGGAGCAGTACTTC. The J gene is TRBJ2-7, the V gene TRBV7-9, with D possibly TRBD1 on 5 matching bases. Germline values: CDR1 SEHNR, CDR2 FQNEAQ (reference sequence). The V gene lost 3 bases and the J gene lost 7 bases, with 16 bases spanning the gap. The CDR3 totals 14 residues.